This T cell receptor beta chain originates from a study of T cells in Graves' hyperthyroidism and ophthalmopathy. For the study at large: Peripheral blood was obtained at initial diagnosis, preceding any treatment. Study outcomes and limitations: A 13 V-J model separated ophthalmopathy from stable hyperthyroidism.

Amplified TCR beta CDR3 regions derived from RNA transcripts. TCR CDR3 underwent first-round RT-PCR with the HTBI primer set. TCRdb passed the multiplex PCR reads through MiXCR, listing each CDR3 protein once. The table shows under 650,000 distinct CDR3 sequences, with 15% to 20% occurring only once. Clinical symptoms, serum thyroxine and TRAb, thyroid ultrasound and orbital computed tomography together formed the diagnostic basis. The PBMCs were sourced from fresh peripheral blood (more than 9 ml). Ten or more counts support this clonotype. The antigen is undetermined. This clonotype was sampled from a woman in her 30s with Graves' hyperthyroidism. The sample was blood.

The DNA for the CDR3 is TGTGCCGCAGGCGGTCTCCAAGAGACCCAGTACTTC. Encoded protein: CAAGGLQETQYF. The chain has TRBV10-3 and TRBJ2-5, with D hard to call. The CDR3 has 12 amino acids. Germline-derived CDR1 and CDR2 are ENHRY and SYGVKD. V lost 11 bases and J 1 base, leaving 11 bases between the germline ends.